This T cell receptor (beta chain) was identified in a study of radiotherapy plus CTLA-4 blockade in lung cancer. For the study at large: Disease control was present in roughly 30% of patients, and objective responses in roughly 17%. Study-level points and caveats: The study found tumor-derived TCR clones expanded in blood after radiotherapy plus ipilimumab.

Concerning this clone: Its antigen is not known.

CDR1 and CDR2 from the germline V gene are SEHNR and FQNEAQ (reference sequence). The CDR3 is 12 amino acids. V was cut by 3 bases and J by 6 bases, with 6 bases left in between. Here immunoSEQ multiplex PCR was the method, and the copy in TCRdb shows in-frame clones only, minus some. The sample yields more than 90,000 clones, approximately 77% seen once. The receptor was isolated from a human donor with non-small cell lung cancer that progressed on radiotherapy plus ipilimumab. Some clones in this sample may be carry-over from other donors' samples. Sequencing used peripheral blood, obtained from a patient treated with radiotherapy plus ipilimumab. The chain has TRBV7-9 and TRBJ2-1; a weak D match, TRBD1 (5 bases). CDR3: CASSLQGNEQFF. CDR3 nucleotide sequence: TGTGCCAGCAGCTTGCAGGGCAATGAGCAGTTCTTC.